The 17 T cell receptor beta chains listed next were all sequenced from one sample in a study of human T cells and chemical hapten exposure. Indicated time point: patch test 3, about 24 weeks after DPC sensitization. The sample's treatment: therapeutic diphenylcyclopropenone sensitization with weekly scalp DPC. TCRdb reanalysed the RACE reads using MiXCR and keeps one entry per CDR3 protein. Of around 130,000 distinct CDR3 sequences listed, roughly 10% are singletons. The sample was whole blood, taken in connection with sensitization to the hapten diphenylcyclopropenone (DPC). The receptors stem from a woman between 45 and 65 years old with alopecia areata. Some clones in this sample may be carry-over from other donors' samples.

This clonotype occurred a few times. The J gene is TRBJ1-2, the V gene TRBV29-1; no firm D call. V gave up 4 bases and J gave up 2 bases, with 8 bases separating them. CDR3 size: 12 residues. Germline V gene lookup returns CDR1 SQVTM and CDR2 ANQGSEA. As DNA, the CDR3 is TGCAGCGTTGGTGACGGAAACTATGGCTACACCTTC. It specifies CSVGDGNYGYTF.

This clonotype was picked up a small number of times. V usage is TRBV27 and J usage is TRBJ2-7; TRBD1 or TRBD2 may be the D gene (5 bases each). CDR3 length: 15 residues. The germline V gene has CDR1 MNHEY and CDR2 SMNVEV (reference sequence). Trimming shortened V by 0 bases and J by 3 bases, and 12 bases separated the two germline ends. This CDR3 is CASSLSRDPYYEQYF. CDR3 sequence (DNA): TGTGCCAGCAGTTTATCACGGGACCCTTACTACGAGCAGTACTTC.

In its sample, this clonotype was seen many times. The DNA for the CDR3 is TGTGCCAGCAGTTACTCGAATCGTGGGGGGCTGTCCCGCTACGAGCAGTACTTC. This codes for CASSYSNRGGLSRYEQYF. This chain links TRBV6-2 or TRBV6-3 with TRBJ2-7, with D tentatively TRBD1 or TRBD2 (6 bases each). V lost 0 bases to trimming and J lost 3 bases, with 21 bases between them. From germline, CDR1 is MNHEY and CDR2 SVGEGT. The CDR3 covers 18 residues.

This clonotype was seen only a few times. This chain joins TRBV6-5 and TRBJ2-1; D gene uncertain. The V end lost 4 bases, the J end lost 5 bases, and 12 bases lay between the germline ends. CDR3 length: 14 residues. Germline V lookup: CDR1 MNHEY, CDR2 SVGAGI. The CDR3 DNA reads TGTGCCAGCAGTTCGTCCCGGGCCGACAATGAGCAGTTCTTC. It yields the protein CASSSSRADNEQFF.

This clonotype was recorded many times. V and J are TRBV2 and TRBJ2-2; D gene unclear. With 1 base removed from V and 1 base from J, the gap between germline ends came to 1 base. Germline-derived CDR1 and CDR2 are SNHLY and FYNNEI. There are 13 residues in the CDR3. Here the CDR3 DNA reads TGTGCCAGCAGTGAAGGGAACACCGGGGAGCTGTTTTTT. Encoded protein: CASSEGNTGELFF. The full variable domain, completed using reference TRBV2 and TRBJ2-2, is EPEVTQTPSHQVTQMGQEVILRCVPISNHLYFYWYRQILGQKVEFLVSFYNNEISEKSEIFDDQFSVERPDGSNFTLKIRSTKLEDSAMYFCASSEGNTGELFFGEGSRLTVL.

This clonotype was recorded many times. The CDR3 loop reads CASTDGLDYGYTF. The CDR3 coding sequence is TGTGCCAGCACCGACGGGCTTGACTATGGCTACACCTTC. V gene TRBV2 combines with J gene TRBJ1-2; D unclear. The germline V gene encodes CDR1 SNHLY and CDR2 FYNNEI. There are 13 residues in the CDR3. The V end lost 7 bases, the J end lost 3 bases, and 12 bases lay between the germline ends.

The rearrangement uses TRBV13 and TRBJ2-1; the D is unclear. CDR1 and CDR2 (germline): PRHDT, FYEKMQ (reference sequence). V was shortened by 5 bases and J by 5 bases, with 10 bases between the two germline ends. CDR3 length: 13 residues. This CDR3 reads CASSPYAHNEQFF. The CDR3 bases are TGTGCCAGCAGCCCATATGCCCACAATGAGCAGTTCTTC.

At least ten counts were recorded for this clonotype. The chain joins TRBV12-3 or TRBV12-4 to TRBJ2-2; D might be TRBD2 (5 bases). The ends were cut back, 3 bases at V and 0 bases at J, with 8 bases in the middle. This CDR3 comprises 15 residues. The chain's CDR3 is CASSLEATNTGELFF. Written as DNA, the CDR3 is TGTGCCAGCAGTTTGGAGGCAACGAACACCGGGGAGCTGTTTTTT.

The gene calls are TRBV6-5 and TRBJ1-2, with D uncertain. This CDR3 contains 14 residues. The germline V gene encodes CDR1 MNHEY and CDR2 SVGAGI. Trimming left V 0 bases short and J 4 bases short, with 9 bases between. DNA of the CDR3: TGTGCCAGCAGTTACTCGAGGCTAATCTATGGCTACACCTTC. Amino acids: CASSYSRLIYGYTF.

This clonotype occurred a few times. The chain carries TRBV7-2 and TRBJ2-3, with 13 positions matching TRBD2. Germline V CDR1 and CDR2: SGHTA, FQGNSA. This CDR3 contains 16 residues. With 5 bases clipped from V and 4 bases from J, the junction kept 6 bases outside the gene matches. In nucleotides, the CDR3 is TGTGCCAGCAGCGTCCATGGGACTAGCGGGGCAGATACGCAGTATTTT. Its translation: CASSVHGTSGADTQYF.

The chain links TRBV29-1 to TRBJ2-5; 15 positions match TRBD2. The CDR3 has 16 residues. The germline V gene encodes CDR1 SQVTM and CDR2 ANQGSEA. V was pared by 6 bases and J by 5 bases, with 10 bases of the junction left unmatched. The CDR3 sequence: CSVESGTSGRRETQYF. The CDR3 DNA is TGCAGCGTCGAATCCGGGACTAGCGGGAGGCGGGAGACCCAGTACTTC.

The DNA of the CDR3 is TGTGCCAGCACCCCGGTGGGCAATCAGCCCCAGCATTTT. Translating it yields CASTPVGNQPQHF. V usage is TRBV6-2 or TRBV6-3 and J usage is TRBJ1-5; D unresolved. V shed 7 bases and J shed 2 bases, with 9 bases lying between them. CDR1 is MNHEY and CDR2 is SVGEGT in the germline V gene. This CDR3 comprises 13 residues.

This clonotype was observed many times. The chain couples TRBV28 to TRBJ2-7, with D possibly matching TRBD2 (7 bases). The CDR3 has 17 amino acids. The V gene's germline CDR1 is MDHEN and CDR2 SYDVKM. The V end lost 5 bases, the J end lost 2 bases, and 22 bases lay between the germline ends. The DNA for the CDR3 is TGTGCCAGCAGTACCCCTTTCGCGGGGGCCCATCCCTACGAGCAGTACTTC. Protein product: CASSTPFAGAHPYEQYF.

The table lists this clonotype with a few counts. V is TRBV29-1 and J is TRBJ1-5; weak D call: TRBD1 (5 bases). Germline V gene sequence: CDR1 SQVTM, CDR2 ANQGSEA. Between the trimmed V and J ends, which lost 5 bases and 7 bases, there was a span of 15 bases. This CDR3 is built from 13 residues. CDR3 amino acids: CSVTTEVGQPQHF. The CDR3 DNA reads as TGCAGCGTTACGACAGAGGTTGGGCAGCCCCAGCATTTT.

The genes are TRBV27 and TRBJ2-4, with 7 positions matching TRBD1. The V and J ends lost 6 bases and 0 bases, in that order; junction bases with no gene match: 8. Germline V gene data show CDR1 as MNHEY and CDR2 as SMNVEV (reference sequence). The CDR3 runs 16 residues. The CDR3 DNA is TGTGCCAGCAGGAAACAGGGGAACATAGCCAAAAACATTCAGTACTTC. It yields the protein CASRKQGNIAKNIQYF.

This chain joins TRBV6-5 and TRBJ2-5, with D unclear. The germline CDR1 and CDR2 sequences are MNHEY and SVGAGI. V lost 4 bases to trimming and J lost 5 bases, with 8 bases between them. The CDR3 consists of 12 residues. The CDR3 DNA sequence: TGTGCCAGCAGTTCCTCCCGTGAGACCCAGTACTTC. Translating it yields CASSSSRETQYF.

The J gene is TRBJ2-5, the V gene TRBV10-3, with D possibly being TRBD2 (6 bases). The germline V and J ends were trimmed by 9 bases and 3 bases, with 11 bases remaining between them. CDR1 and CDR2 (germline): ENHRY, SYGVKD. CDR3 length: 12 residues. CDR3 amino acids: CAISGGEETQYF. CDR3 DNA sequence: TGTGCCATTTCCGGAGGGGAAGAGACCCAGTACTTC.